Each of the 23 T cell receptor beta chains below was sequenced from the same sample in a study of T cell repertoires in cytomegalovirus infection. TCRdb reprocessed the reads with MiXCR, giving one entry per CDR3 protein. The sample carries 400,000 or so distinct CDR3 sequences, roughly 18% recorded once. Sequenced: PBMCs. These receptors were collected from a human donor in good health (CMV status not recorded). Some clones in this sample may be carry-over from other donors' samples.

This clonotype was recorded a few times. The rearrangement joins TRBV12-3 or TRBV12-4 to TRBJ2-1; 7 bases line up with TRBD1. V shed 5 bases and J 1 base; nucleotides not matched to a gene: 5. This CDR3 has 15 residues. The CDR3 reads CASSKRQGSYNEQFF. The CDR3 bases are TGTGCCAGCAGTAAGCGACAGGGTTCCTACAATGAGCAGTTCTTC.

V gene TRBV20-1 combines with J gene TRBJ2-2, with 8 nucleotides matching TRBD2. This CDR3 has 18 amino acids. Germline V gene data show CDR1 as DFQATT and CDR2 as SNEGSKA (reference sequence). The J segment lost 1 base and the V segment lost 4 bases, leaving 14 bases of the junction unmatched. The CDR3 region is CSATPVNSGVGNTGELFF. DNA of the CDR3: TGCAGTGCTACCCCTGTTAATAGCGGGGTTGGGAACACCGGGGAGCTGTTTTTT.

Only a few counts were recorded for this clonotype. The rearrangement joins TRBV12-3 or TRBV12-4 to TRBJ1-1, with D possibly being TRBD1 (5 bases). Between the trimmed V and J ends, which lost 3 bases and 1 base, there was a span of 18 bases. The CDR3 extends over 17 amino acids. CDR3 in DNA: TGTGCCAGCAGTTTGAGCCTACAGGTTGGGGCGAACACTGAAGCTTTCTTT. This translates into CASSLSLQVGANTEAFF.

The DNA of the CDR3 is TGTGCCAGCTCCTTCTCGACCATTCAGTACTTC. Translating gives CASSFSTIQYF. This rearrangement joins TRBV7-8 to TRBJ2-4, with D hard to call. The V gene's germline CDR1 is SGHVS and CDR2 FQNEAQ. The ends were cut back, 8 bases at V and 9 bases at J, with 11 bases in the middle. The CDR3 runs to 11 residues.

Ten or more counts support this clonotype. The chain is built from TRBV7-2 and TRBJ1-6; D is undetermined. The CDR3 contains 15 residues. V was trimmed by 5 bases and J by 10 bases, leaving 18 bases between them. CDR1 and CDR2 (germline): SGHTA, FQGNSA. CDR3 DNA sequence: TGTGCCAGCAGCCGAATAATCAGGCCGGCCTCACCCCTCCACTTT. Encoded protein: CASSRIIRPASPLHF.

The chain recombines TRBV2 with TRBJ2-1, with a weak D call TRBD2 (5 bases). The CDR3 has 16 residues. Germline-derived CDR1 and CDR2 are SNHLY and FYNNEI. V lost 6 bases to trimming and J lost 8 bases, with 23 bases between them. The CDR3 sequence: CASRGYLGSWSDEQFF. Written as DNA, the CDR3 is TGTGCCAGCAGGGGCTACCTAGGGAGTTGGTCGGATGAGCAGTTCTTC.

This clonotype was picked up many times. V and J are TRBV7-2 and TRBJ2-3; the D call may be TRBD1 or TRBD2 (5 bases each). The CDR3 runs 11 residues. Per germline, CDR1 SGHTA and CDR2 FQGNSA. The V and J ends lost 5 bases and 12 bases respectively, with 12 bases between them. This CDR3 is CASSLGRGQYF. CDR3 nucleotides: TGTGCCAGCAGCCTGGGACGGGGCCAGTATTTT.

This clonotype has a handful of counts. The genes are TRBV6-5 and TRBJ1-5; D gene unclear. CDR1 and CDR2 (germline): MNHEY, SVGAGI. The CDR3 extends over 13 amino acids. V lost 6 bases and J lost 4, with 10 bases in between. CDR3 region: CASSQNTNQPQHF. Written as DNA, the CDR3 is TGTGCCAGCAGCCAGAATACTAATCAGCCCCAGCATTTT.

This clonotype was detected many times. V gene TRBV7-2 combines with J gene TRBJ1-5; 7 nucleotides line up with TRBD1. Germline trimming cut 3 bases from V and 3 bases from J; bases unmatched to any gene: 8. There are 16 residues in the CDR3. Germline CDR1 SGHTA, CDR2 FQGNSA. CDR3 sequence (DNA): TGTGCCAGCAGCTTGGGAGACAGGGAGATCAATCAGCCCCAGCATTTT. Amino acids: CASSLGDREINQPQHF.

This clonotype was seen a few times. The chain recombines TRBV20-1 with TRBJ2-2; TRBD1 or TRBD2 may be the D gene (5 bases each). The CDR3 totals 10 residues. Trimming left V 7 bases short and J 6 bases short, with 6 bases between. CDR1 and CDR2 (germline): DFQATT, SNEGSKA (reference sequence). CDR3: CSVGPGELFF. CDR3 DNA: TGCAGTGTGGGACCCGGGGAGCTGTTTTTT.

The sample holds many counts of this clonotype. The chain recombines TRBV7-8 with TRBJ1-1, with 7 bases identical to TRBD1. The V gene's germline CDR1 is SGHVS and CDR2 FQNEAQ. This CDR3 has 16 amino acids. With V trimmed by 5 bases and J by 0 bases, 9 bases remained unmatched. The CDR3 loop is CASSTGTVNMNTEAFF. As DNA, the CDR3 is TGTGCCAGCAGCACCGGGACAGTGAACATGAACACTGAAGCTTTCTTT.

This clonotype was recorded a few times. The chain couples TRBV4-2 to TRBJ1-6, with D possibly being TRBD1 (5 bases). Germline V gene data show CDR1 as LGHNA and CDR2 as YNFKEQ. The CDR3 totals 15 residues. The V and J ends lost 8 bases and 8 bases respectively, with 19 bases between them. Here the CDR3 reads CASHHRGTMDSPLHF. The CDR3 nucleotides are TGTGCCAGCCATCATAGAGGGACGATGGATTCACCCCTCCACTTT.

The table lists this clonotype with many counts. V and J are TRBV29-1 and TRBJ2-5, with D tentatively TRBD1 (5 bases). This CDR3 comprises 12 residues. The germline V and J ends were trimmed by 2 bases and 5 bases, with 9 bases remaining between them. CDR1 is SQVTM, CDR2 ANQGSEA, per germline. Here the CDR3 DNA reads TGCAGCGTTGAACAGGGCACGGAGACCCAGTACTTC. It is translated as CSVEQGTETQYF.

This clonotype showed up just a few times. The chain has TRBV7-2 and TRBJ2-2; D is uncertain. CDR1 and CDR2 from the germline V gene are SGHTA and FQGNSA. V lost 3 bases and J 6 bases, leaving 8 bases between the germline ends. The CDR3 contains 13 residues. CDR3 bases: TGTGCCAGCAGCTTTCCCTCCCCCGGGGAGCTGTTTTTT. It encodes CASSFPSPGELFF.

This clonotype was seen just once. The chain carries TRBV29-1 and TRBJ1-2; D gene uncertain. The V gene lost 3 bases and the J gene lost 2 bases, with 7 bases spanning the gap. Germline V gene lookup returns CDR1 SQVTM and CDR2 ANQGSEA. CDR3 length: 12 residues. The CDR3 protein is CSVDSGNYGYTF. In DNA, the CDR3 is TGCAGCGTTGATTCCGGAAACTATGGCTACACCTTC.

The chain joins TRBV30 to TRBJ2-5; D is uncertain. Germline CDR1 GTSNPN, CDR2 SVGIG (reference sequence). V was shortened by 5 bases and J by 5 bases, with 12 bases between the two germline ends. This CDR3 has 12 amino acids. CDR3 coding DNA: TGTGCCTGGGAAAGTGCGCGGGAGACCCAGTACTTC. Protein: CAWESARETQYF.

This clonotype was recorded many times. The V call is TRBV7-2, the J call TRBJ2-3; no firm D call. With 5 bases removed from V and 5 bases from J, the gap between germline ends came to 14 bases. CDR3 length: 14 amino acids. Germline V lookup: CDR1 SGHTA, CDR2 FQGNSA. In DNA, the CDR3 is TGTGCCAGCAGCCCCCGGAGTTCGTTAGATACGCAGTATTTT. Residues: CASSPRSSLDTQYF.

The CDR3 DNA sequence: TGTGCCAGCAGTTACCCCGGACTAGCGGGGGGGGGGGCCAAAAACATTCAGTACTTC. Its translation is CASSYPGLAGGGAKNIQYF. This chain uses TRBV6-6 with TRBJ2-4; 15 positions match TRBD2. V lost 2 bases to trimming and J lost 1 base; unmatched junction nucleotides: 6. This CDR3 has 19 residues. Germline assignment: CDR1 MNHNY and CDR2 SVGAGI (reference sequence).

The rearrangement links TRBV6-2 or TRBV6-3 to TRBJ2-5, with D tentatively TRBD1 (6 bases). V was pared by 2 bases and J by 1 base, with 8 bases between. The CDR3 consists of 14 residues. Germline loops: CDR1 MNHEY, CDR2 SVGEGT. The CDR3 region has the DNA TGTGCCAGCAGTTACGTGGACAGCCAAGAGACCCAGTACTTC. Translation gives CASSYVDSQETQYF.

Comment on this clonotype: The CDR3 ends on some other residue instead of the conserved phenylalanine or tryptophan, so this is likely a read error. The chain carries TRBV27 and TRBJ1-5; D uncertain. CDR1 and CDR2 from the germline V gene are MNHEY and SMNVEV (reference sequence). The CDR3 has 15 residues. The germline V and J ends were trimmed by 6 bases and 2 bases, with 14 bases remaining between them. CDR3 in amino acids: CASSPTGYGNQPQHS. The CDR3 DNA is TGTGCCAGCAGCCCAACCGGTTATGGCAATCAGCCCCAGCATTCT.

This clonotype showed up just a few times. The V and J genes are TRBV4-1 and TRBJ1-6; maybe TRBD1 (5 bases). The CDR3 totals 17 residues. V was shortened by 5 bases and J by 7 bases, with 21 bases between the two germline ends. CDR1 MGHRA and CDR2 YSYEKL come from the germline V gene. The CDR3 sequence is CASSTRQRPKGNSPLHF. The CDR3 DNA is TGCGCCAGCAGCACCCGACAGAGACCTAAGGGAAATTCACCCCTCCACTTT.

The V gene is TRBV5-6, the J gene TRBJ2-1, with 8 bases fitting TRBD2. V was pared by 0 bases and J by 13 bases, with 9 bases of the junction left unmatched. This CDR3 contains 14 residues. Germline V gene data show CDR1 as SGHDT and CDR2 as YYEEEE. In DNA, the CDR3 is TGTGCCAGCAGCTTGGGACTAGCGCCCCTCTTCCAGTTCTTC. Protein: CASSLGLAPLFQFF.

This clonotype was recorded a few times. The chain couples TRBV24-1 to TRBJ1-2; no clear D. Germline lookup yields CDR1 KGHDR and CDR2 SFDVKD. V gave up 0 bases and J gave up 7 bases, with 5 bases separating them. The length of the CDR3 is 12 residues. CDR3 region: CATSDLRSGYTF. The CDR3 nucleotides read TGTGCCACCAGTGATTTGCGCAGTGGCTACACCTTC.